This T cell receptor beta chain was identified in a study of T-cell reconstitution after alpha-beta-depleted transplantation in children. The CDR3 runs 17 residues. V was shortened by 0 bases and J by 5 bases, with 18 bases between the two germline ends. Germline V gene sequence: CDR1 LGHNA, CDR2 YSLEER. The TCRbeta library was prepared with unique molecular identifiers. TCRdb itself ran the PCR reads through MiXCR, one entry per CDR3 protein. Of 83,000 or so distinct CDR3 sequences in the sample, roughly 8.3% were seen once. This clonotype ranks as large (0.1 to 1%). The sequences come from PBMCs from the stem cell graft donor, collected from the stem cell graft. This sequence joins TRBV4-3 and TRBJ2-3; tentatively, D is TRBD2 (5 bases). The receptor comes from a human donor who donated a stem cell graft to a child with congenital amegakaryocytic thrombocytopenia. The CDR3 spells CASSQEKLVGVGDTQYF. The CDR3 bases are TGCGCCAGCAGCCAAGAAAAGCTGGTGGGAGTGGGAGATACGCAGTATTTT.